This entry is about one TCR beta chain. What it binds is not known. The V and J ends lost 8 bases and 3 bases respectively, with 10 bases between them. Germline V gene data show CDR1 as MNHEY and CDR2 as SMNVEV (reference sequence). CDR3 size: 12 residues. This record belongs to a study of beta chain features in type 1 diabetes. Whole-study findings and limits: TCRB CDR3 length was moderately but significantly reduced in all four CD4+ subsets of Type 1 diabetes patients. TCRB repertoires of naive, central memory and Treg cells appeared more similar among patients than among healthy donors.

The whole isolated RNA underwent reverse transcription, so sequencing captured expressed TCRB transcripts. The table came from immunoSEQ multiplex PCR; TCRdb's copy has only in-frame clones and leaves some out. The table shows roughly 240,000 clones, with around an eighth occurring only once. This TCR derives from a woman in her thirties or forties in good health. The sequenced sample was naive CD4+ T cells from blood. V and J are TRBV27 and TRBJ1-1; D ambiguous. The CDR3 reads CASRERDTEAFF. The CDR3 coding sequence is TGTGCCAGCCGGGAGAGGGACACTGAAGCTTTCTTT.